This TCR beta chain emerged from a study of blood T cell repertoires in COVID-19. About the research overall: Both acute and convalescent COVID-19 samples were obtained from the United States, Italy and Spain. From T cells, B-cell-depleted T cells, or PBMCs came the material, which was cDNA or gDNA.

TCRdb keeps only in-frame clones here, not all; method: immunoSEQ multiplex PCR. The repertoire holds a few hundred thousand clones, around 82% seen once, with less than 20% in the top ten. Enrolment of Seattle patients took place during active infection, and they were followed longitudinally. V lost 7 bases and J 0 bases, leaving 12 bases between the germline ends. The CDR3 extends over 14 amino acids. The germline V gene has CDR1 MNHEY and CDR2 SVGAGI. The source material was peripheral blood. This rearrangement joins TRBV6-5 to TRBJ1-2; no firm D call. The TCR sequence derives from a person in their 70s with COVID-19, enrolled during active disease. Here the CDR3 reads CASKEGGPNYGYTF. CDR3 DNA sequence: TGTGCCAGCAAGGAGGGAGGGCCTAACTATGGCTACACCTTC.